The T cell receptor (beta chain) under discussion was sequenced for a study of T cell responses to AZD1222 COVID-19 vaccine. Study conclusions and caveats: CD4 TCRs covered the whole spike, strongest at regions 160-218 and 743-854. Repertoire sampling was restricted to post-peak T cell response timepoints.

Regarding this clone: Its antigen is unknown.

Repertoires were generated with immunoSEQ multiplex PCR, while TCRdb's copy carries only in-frame clones and drops some. The sample lists 150,000 or so clones; 91% were seen once. The source was peripheral blood, collected on day 0 of AZD1222 vaccination. This receptor was obtained from an adult in good health.

In nucleotides, the CDR3 is TGCGCCAGCAGCTTGGTGGGCCAGCCAGACCATGAAGCTTTCTTT. It encodes CASSLVGQPDHEAFF. The chain joins TRBV5-1 to TRBJ1-1, with unresolved D. The CDR3 runs 15 residues. Trimming left V 0 bases short and J 7 bases short, with 16 bases between. Germline assignment: CDR1 SGHRS and CDR2 YFSETQ.